A single sample gave rise to the 7 T cell receptor beta chains below, sequenced in a study of diagnostic markers for celiac disease. Each CDR3 protein gets one entry in TCRdb, which reprocessed the reads and gives no DNA. The data include 3,500 to 4,500 distinct CDR3 sequences; the top ten clones carry about 9.3%. The sequencing input was either unsorted cells or a sorted T cell fraction (not recorded which). These receptors all come from a human donor. This table probably holds off-target reads from a library built for another chain.

The CDR3 region is CASSLGQPNSGNTIYF. This rearrangement joins TRBV7-9 to TRBJ1-3; the D call from TCRdb, TRBD1, cannot be confirmed without DNA. The CDR3 runs 16 residues. Germline assignment: CDR1 SEHNR and CDR2 FQNEAQ (reference sequence).

The V and J genes are TRBV9 and TRBJ2-7; the D call from TCRdb, TRBD1, cannot be confirmed without DNA. The germline CDR1 and CDR2 sequences are SGDLS and YYNGEE. There are 14 residues in the CDR3. This CDR3 reads CASTPGTGGSEQYF.

This clonotype ranks as medium-sized in terms of frequency. The chain links TRBV19 to TRBJ1-2; TCRdb lists TRBD1, though no DNA is available to test this call. Germline V lookup: CDR1 LNHDA, CDR2 SQIVND (reference sequence). The CDR3 runs 15 residues. The CDR3 loop reads CASSIRGQGSYGYTF.

J is TRBJ2-1 and V is TRBV6-5. Germline values: CDR1 MNHEY, CDR2 SVGAGI. CDR3 length: 13 residues. The chain's CDR3 is CASSYGAYNEQFF.

This clonotype is deemed large by its frequency. The chain uses TRBV5-1 and TRBJ1-4. The CDR3 totals 15 residues. The V gene's germline CDR1 is SGHRS and CDR2 YFSETQ. CDR3 in amino acids: CASSTTGSKSEKLFF.

This chain links TRBV6-6 with TRBJ1-2. Germline V gene sequence: CDR1 MNHNY, CDR2 SVGAGI (reference sequence). This CDR3 comprises 13 residues. The CDR3 sequence: CASSNSSYYGYTF.

The V call is TRBV28, the J call TRBJ1-2. CDR3 length: 14 amino acids. Germline V lookup: CDR1 MDHEN, CDR2 SYDVKM. This chain's CDR3 is CASSLSTTFYGYTF.